The rows below give T cell receptor beta chains drawn from one sample of a study of blood T cell repertoires in COVID-19. Some clones are missing from TCRdb's copy, which holds only in-frame ones; the method was immunoSEQ multiplex PCR. The sample lists around 310,000 clones; about 90% were seen once. Sequenced sample: PBMCs or T cells enriched from blood (not recorded which). Receptors were obtained from a man aged 30 to 39 who had recovered from COVID-19. Both conserved end residues are part of each CDR3. The D gene is left open where the match is weak.

d_gene	j_gene	v_gene	CDR3aa
NA	TRBJ1-5	TRBV13	CASSLGPESNQPQHF
TRBD1	TRBJ2-2	TRBV27	CASSLFIGGGTGELFF
TRBD1	TRBJ1-2	TRBV27	CASSWDRAATVYGYTF
TRBD2	TRBJ2-7	TRBV7-3	CASSPTSSHEQYF
NA	TRBJ2-3	TRBV10-2	CASSELGGTSTDTQYF
TRBD1	TRBJ1-6	TRBV7-3	CASGQGQGSPLHF
NA	TRBJ2-7	TRBV4-2	CASSQTLASSYEQYF
TRBD1	TRBJ2-2	TRBV25-1	CASSELDRAAGELFF
NA	TRBJ2-5	TRBV9	CASSPGQNPHETQYF
NA	TRBJ1-5	TRBV23-1	CASSQSVGDCNQPQHF
NA	TRBJ2-3	TRBV7-8	CASSFTRQTPTQYF
NA	TRBJ2-2	TRBV6-5	CASSYSIGEHTGELFF
NA	TRBJ1-1	TRBV7-8	CASSFGFGTEAFF
NA	TRBJ1-3	TRBV4-1	CASSQDLANSGNTIYF
NA	TRBJ2-6	TRBV18	CASSPRQFSGANVLTF
TRBD1	TRBJ1-2	TRBV6-5	CASSPGTGGLGYTF
NA	TRBJ1-6	TRBV28	CASSWGRAYNSPLHF
TRBD1	TRBJ2-2	TRBV7-3	CASSSSGGTGELFF
TRBD2	TRBJ2-3	TRBV29-1	CSVAGRGADTQYF
NA	TRBJ1-1	TRBV5-1	CASSMNPGSTEAFF
NA	TRBJ2-7	TRBV6-5	CASSYQGLPYEQYF
TRBD1	TRBJ1-2	TRBV19	CASRRTGGEYGYTF
TRBD2	TRBJ2-1	TRBV4-1	CASSQAQRGGVYEQFF
TRBD1	TRBJ1-1	TRBV5-1	CASSLGRGQGSTEAFF
NA	TRBJ1-2	TRBV5-8	CASSLASGVGGYTF
TRBD1	TRBJ2-3	TRBV5-1	CASSPGQVSTDTQYF
TRBD2	TRBJ2-7	TRBV4-1	CASSQDGLGPYEQYF
NA	TRBJ1-6	TRBV9	CAGQDSPLHF
TRBD2	TRBJ2-3	TRBV15	CATDGGRGGLDTQYF
NA	TRBJ2-7	TRBV5-1	CASSSPPGDEQYF
NA	TRBJ1-5	TRBV6-5	CASRRAIYSNQPQHF
TRBD2	TRBJ2-5	TRBV5-6	CASTPGVAGPGETQYF
TRBD2	TRBJ2-7	TRBV9	CASTPGLAGGHEQYF
NA	TRBJ2-6	TRBV7-8	CASSLDAVSSGANVLTF
NA	TRBJ2-3	TRBV30	CAWSELRDSGDTQYF
TRBD1	TRBJ2-5	TRBV10-3	CAIRDRERETQYF
TRBD2	TRBJ2-3	TRBV28	CASFRTSGGADTQYF
TRBD1	TRBJ1-2	TRBV2	CASRDRDYGYTF
TRBD2	TRBJ2-1	TRBV4-1	CASSQELAGGPGEQFF